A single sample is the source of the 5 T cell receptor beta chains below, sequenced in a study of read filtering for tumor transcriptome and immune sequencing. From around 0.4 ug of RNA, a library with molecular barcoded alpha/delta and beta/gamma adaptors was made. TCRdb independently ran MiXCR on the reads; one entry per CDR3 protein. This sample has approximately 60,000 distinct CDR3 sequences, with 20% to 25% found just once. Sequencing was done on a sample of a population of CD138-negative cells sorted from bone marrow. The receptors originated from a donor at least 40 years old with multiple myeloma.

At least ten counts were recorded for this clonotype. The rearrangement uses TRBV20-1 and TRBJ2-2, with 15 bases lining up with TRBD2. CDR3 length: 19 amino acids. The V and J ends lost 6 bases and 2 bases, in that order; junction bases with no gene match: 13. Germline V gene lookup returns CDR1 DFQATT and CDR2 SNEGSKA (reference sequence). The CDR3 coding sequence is TGCAGTGCCAACCCGGGACTAGCGGGGGGACTCTCCAACACCGGGGAGCTGTTTTTT. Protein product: CSANPGLAGGLSNTGELFF.

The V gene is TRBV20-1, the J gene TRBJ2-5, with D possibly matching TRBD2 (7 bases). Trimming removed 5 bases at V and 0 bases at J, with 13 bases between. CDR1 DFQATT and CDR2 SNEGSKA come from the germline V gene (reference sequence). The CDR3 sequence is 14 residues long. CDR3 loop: CSAGGAAHQETQYF. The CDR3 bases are TGCAGTGCTGGGGGGGCAGCCCACCAAGAGACCCAGTACTTC.

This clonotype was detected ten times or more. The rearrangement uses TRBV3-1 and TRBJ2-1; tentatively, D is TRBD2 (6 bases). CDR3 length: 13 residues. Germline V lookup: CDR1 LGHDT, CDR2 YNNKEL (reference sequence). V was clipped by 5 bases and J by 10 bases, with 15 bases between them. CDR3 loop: CASSTSGAPEQFF. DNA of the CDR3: TGTGCCAGCAGCACCTCGGGAGCGCCCGAGCAGTTCTTC.

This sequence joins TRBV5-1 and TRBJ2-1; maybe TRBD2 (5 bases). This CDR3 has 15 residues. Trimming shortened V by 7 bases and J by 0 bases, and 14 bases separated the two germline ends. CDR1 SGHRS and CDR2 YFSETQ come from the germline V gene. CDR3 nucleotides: TGCGCCAGCGCTGAACGGGAAAGCTCCTACAATGAGCAGTTCTTC. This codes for CASAERESSYNEQFF. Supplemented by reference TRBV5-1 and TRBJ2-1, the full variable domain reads KAGVTQTPRYLIKTRGQQVTLSCSPISGHRSVSWYQQTPGQGLQFLFEYFSETQRNKGNFPGRFSGRQFSNSRSEMNVSTLELGDSALYLCASAERESSYNEQFFGPGTRLTVL.

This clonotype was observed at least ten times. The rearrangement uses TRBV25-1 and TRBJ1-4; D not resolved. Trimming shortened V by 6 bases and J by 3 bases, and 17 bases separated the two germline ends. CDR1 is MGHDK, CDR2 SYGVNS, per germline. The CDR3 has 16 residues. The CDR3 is CASRIGYSGANEKLFF. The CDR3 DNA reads TGTGCCAGCAGAATTGGTTATAGTGGGGCTAATGAAAAACTGTTTTTT.